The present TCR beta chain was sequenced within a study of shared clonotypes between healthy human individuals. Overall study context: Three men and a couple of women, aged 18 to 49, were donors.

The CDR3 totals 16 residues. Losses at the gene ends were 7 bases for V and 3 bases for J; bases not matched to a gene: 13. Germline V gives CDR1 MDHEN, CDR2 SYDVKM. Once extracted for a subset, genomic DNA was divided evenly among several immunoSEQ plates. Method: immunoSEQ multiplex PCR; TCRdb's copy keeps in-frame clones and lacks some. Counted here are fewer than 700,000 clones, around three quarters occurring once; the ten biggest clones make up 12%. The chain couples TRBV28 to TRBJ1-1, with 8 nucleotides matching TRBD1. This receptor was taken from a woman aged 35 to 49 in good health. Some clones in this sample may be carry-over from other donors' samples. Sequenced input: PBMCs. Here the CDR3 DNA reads TGTGCCAGCAAATCACCCACAGGGGGGACTTACACTGAAGCTTTCTTT. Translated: CASKSPTGGTYTEAFF.